Here is one T cell receptor (beta chain) with its context. The antigen remains undetermined. This CDR3 region has 14 residues. Trimming stripped 5 bases from V and 0 bases from J, with 13 bases between. In germline, CDR1 is DFQATT, CDR2 SNEGSKA (reference sequence). This entry belongs to a study of vaccination and CD4 T cells after COVID-19. Study-wide context: Cells received overlapping spike peptides from SARS-CoV-2, HCoV-NL63, HCoV-OC43 and HCoV-229E as stimulation. Controls used CEFX viral epitopes (positive), HIV-1 Nef peptides (negative), or no peptide.

Overall study findings and caveats: Convalescent patients had 304 of 307 vaccine-specific clones showing spike mono-reactivity.

Specified treatment: roughly 11-day PBMC culture with coronavirus spike peptide pools or control peptides (ViraFEST assay). Sequenced with the Oncomine TCR Beta short-read assay was DNA taken from cultured CD4+ T cells. TCRdb re-called the PCR reads through MiXCR, storing one row per CDR3 protein. The sample shows some 15,000 distinct CDR3 sequences, 50% to 55% of them seen only once. V and J are TRBV20-1 and TRBJ1-2, with D hard to call. This TCR was sampled from a human donor who had recovered from COVID-19. Material for sequencing was CD4+ T cells from blood, cultured in vitro. The CDR3 DNA reads as TGCAGTGCTTTCTTGTTCCGAGCTAACTATGGCTACACCTTC. This gives the protein CSAFLFRANYGYTF.